This TCR beta chain is from a study of OX40 agonist ivuxolimab in advanced cancers. The assay was immunoSEQ multiplex PCR, and TCRdb's table has in-frame clones only and misses some. The profile shows about 20,000 clones, around 82% of them singletons. This CDR3 region has 13 residues. CDR1 is MNHNS and CDR2 is SASEGT in the germline V gene. Deletions cut 5 bases from V and 2 bases from J, with 9 bases between. This receptor was taken from an adult with an advanced solid tumor such as melanoma, head and neck, liver or kidney cancer. Sequenced material: CD4+ or CD8+ T cells sorted from blood, taken in a trial of the OX40 agonist ivuxolimab. The chain is built from TRBV6-1 and TRBJ2-5; D remains ambiguous. The CDR3 DNA follows: TGTGCCAGCAGTACTTCCCCTCAAGAGACCCAGTACTTC. Protein: CASSTSPQETQYF.